The clone carrying this T cell receptor beta chain has only a few counts. Its target is unknown. V dropped 4 bases and J dropped 3 bases, with 12 bases sitting between them. CDR1 is SQVTM, CDR2 ANQGSEA, per germline. The CDR3 spans 13 residues. The entry originates in a study of blood T cells in healthy people across ages. Overall study results and limits: Across the age range, TCR beta diversity per million T cells fell in a roughly linear way.

Sample-barcoded 5' priming and a J-beta primer mix drove a second PCR of 7 to 11 cycles. Each cDNA molecule, via a template-switch adaptor with 12 random nucleotides, was tagged. MiXCR, run by TCRdb on the 5' RACE reads, gives a single entry per CDR3 protein. The table includes roughly 1,000,000 distinct CDR3 sequences, approximately 26% detected once. The same sample was also used in a study of T cells of mothers and their children. Per that study: The TCR beta CDR3 read count exceeded 9.5 million for each mother and was about 2.8 million for each child. The effect of thymic selection on TCR recombination output is similar between related and unrelated pairs.

This receptor was identified in a girl aged 2-9 years in good health. The rearrangement uses TRBV29-1 and TRBJ2-5; D remains ambiguous. Sequences were obtained from blood. CDR3 region: CSVVGGTKETQYF. CDR3 DNA: TGCAGCGTTGTAGGCGGAACCAAAGAGACCCAGTACTTC.